This T cell receptor beta chain was recorded in a study of cytomegalovirus exposure and HLA in healthy donors. Study results and caveats: A few chains tied to CMV proved CMV antigen-specific in vitro. Across donors, most TCRs were seen rarely, yet some public ones were widespread. The finding came from a later analysis; first-cohort TCR clusters tended to co-occur in the roughly 110 validation repertoires. There were 164 TCR beta chains listed as cytomegalovirus-associated.

A note on this clone: Its antigen remains unidentified.

CDR3 size: 15 residues. The V gene end was trimmed by 6 bases and the J gene end by 0 bases; junction bases not matched to a gene: 8. CDR1 and CDR2 from the germline V gene are MNHEY and SMNVEV (reference sequence). Only in-frame clones appear in the TCRdb table, and some are missing; sequencing was by immunoSEQ multiplex PCR. Here the sample spans fewer than 200,000 clones, approximately 84% being singletons. Sequencing was carried out using PBMCs. The chain carries TRBV27 and TRBJ2-7; TRBD1 matches 7 bases. This TCR derives from a woman aged 18-29 years in good health and CMV-seropositive. This CDR3 reads CASRPGQELSYEQYF. The CDR3 DNA reads TGTGCCAGCAGGCCAGGACAGGAACTCTCCTACGAGCAGTACTTC.